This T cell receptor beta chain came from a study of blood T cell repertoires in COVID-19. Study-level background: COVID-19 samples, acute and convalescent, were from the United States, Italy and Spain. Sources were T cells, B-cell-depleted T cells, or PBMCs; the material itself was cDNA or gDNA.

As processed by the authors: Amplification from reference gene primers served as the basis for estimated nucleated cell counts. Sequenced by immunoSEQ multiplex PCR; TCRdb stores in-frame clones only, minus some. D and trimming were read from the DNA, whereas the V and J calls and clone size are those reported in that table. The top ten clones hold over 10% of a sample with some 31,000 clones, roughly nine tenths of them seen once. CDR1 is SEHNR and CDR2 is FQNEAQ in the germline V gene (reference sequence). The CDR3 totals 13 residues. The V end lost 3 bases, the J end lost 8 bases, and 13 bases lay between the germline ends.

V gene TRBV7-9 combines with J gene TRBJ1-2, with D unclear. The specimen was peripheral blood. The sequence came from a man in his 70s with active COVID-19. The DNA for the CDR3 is TGTGCCAGCAGCTTCGATCCCATAGAAGGCTACACCTTC. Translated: CASSFDPIEGYTF.